This T cell receptor beta chain was identified during a study of metastatic and nonmetastatic thyroid tumors (dated by TCRdb to the early 2020s). Context from the whole study: Repertoires were compared across peripheral blood and tumor or nodule tissue samples from malignant and benign thyroid patients. General findings and caveats noted by the study authors: In both blood and tumor samples, malignant tumors were reported to have significantly higher TCR beta diversity than benign nodules.

This clone was observed at least ten times. Its binding antigen is unknown. No much larger clone exists at a distance of one base, and base qualities are not known. Unmatched junction bases come to 0, with V trimmed by 0 bases and J by 3 bases. The CDR1 and CDR2 encoded by the germline V gene are KGHDR and SFDVKD. CDR3 length: 15 amino acids, cysteine to phenylalanine. CDR3 DNA is the only sequence kept; it has 45 bases, read in frame from the first base. No patient had received any treatment before thyroid surgery. The study retrospectively analysed patient clinical samples collected from about 2012 to 2019 using T-cell receptor beta sequencing. Preparation of the library involved PCR. TCRdb records Illumina HiSeq 4000 as the sequencer. High-throughput sequencing was used to profile the CDR3 region of the TCR beta-chain in every patient. On the study's bioinformatics: The researchers built a classifier to tell apart papillary thyroid cancer patients with distant metastasis, based on CDR3 differences among clinicopathological groups. The Shannon index was used to assess repertoire diversity, and the Morisita-Horn index was used to assess tumor-blood repertoire similarity. TCRdb ran its own pipeline on the public reads, namely fastp trimming at Q25 and MiXCR clone calling, and kept in-frame beta chains. These V and J calls rely on TCRdb rather than the paper's analysis. This sample comprises about 15,000 clones, 23% of them detected only once. The top ten clonotypes cover roughly 12% of the sample.

The TCR comes from a female donor with papillary thyroid cancer or a benign thyroid nodule (not recorded which). Some clones in this sample may be carry-over from other donors' samples. Sample: tumor tissue. The rearrangement joined TRBV24-1 to TRBJ2-3; 9 junctional bases match TRBD2. Here the CDR3 is given as CATSDLTSGTDTQYF. The DNA sequence is given as TGTGCCACCAGTGATTTGACTAGCGGGACAGATACGCAGTATTTT.